A selection of T cell receptor beta chains follows, all from one sample in a study of T cell repertoires in cytomegalovirus infection. For these receptors, no antigen is known. TCRdb ran MiXCR on the reads and lists one entry per CDR3 protein. The table has approximately 600,000 distinct CDR3 sequences, around 40% seen once. The sample consisted of cultured PBMCs, taken from culture after CMV antigen stimulation. These receptors all stem from a human donor in good health (CMV status not recorded). Some clones in this sample may be carry-over from other donors' samples. The CDR3 runs from the conserved cysteine through the conserved F or W. A D gene is named only where the DNA matches it firmly. Size values are once, few and many counts, or a class for expanded clones, and some rows have none.

j_gene,v_gene,d_gene,abundance,CDR3aa,CDR3nt
TRBJ1-1,TRBV7-6,TRBD1,.,CASSLVNRGVNTEAFF,TGTGCCAGCAGCTTAGTGAACAGGGGCGTGAACACTGAAGCTTTCTTT
TRBJ2-5,TRBV28,.,once,CASTEVGRTPQGQYF,TGTGCCAGCACCGAAGTGGGCAGGACACCCCAGGGCCAGTACTTC
TRBJ1-2,TRBV7-2,.,.,CASSPNRRGYTF,TGTGCCAGCAGCCCAAATCGGCGGGGCTACACCTTC
TRBJ2-1,TRBV7-9,.,few,CASSLAIQANEQFF,TGTGCCAGCAGCCTGGCGATTCAGGCCAATGAGCAGTTCTTC
TRBJ2-7,TRBV7-8,.,.,CASSPTRQFYEQYF,TGTGCCAGCAGCCCAACAAGACAGTTCTACGAGCAGTACTTC
TRBJ1-5,TRBV7-2,.,many,CASSRGGGQPQHF,TGTGCCAGCAGCCGGGGCGGGGGACAGCCCCAGCATTTT
TRBJ1-3,TRBV7-2,.,many,CASSLVLSGNTIYF,TGTGCCAGCAGCTTAGTACTCTCTGGAAACACCATATATTTT
TRBJ1-1,TRBV19,.,.,CASSIKYGGTEAFF,TGTGCCAGTAGTATTAAGTATGGTGGGACTGAAGCTTTCTTT
TRBJ2-5,TRBV7-4,.,.,CASSFNGNPQETQYF,TGTGCCAGCAGCTTCAACGGGAACCCACAAGAGACCCAGTACTTC
TRBJ2-1,TRBV7-8,.,many,CASSLGLGRNNEQFF,TGTGCCAGCAGCTTAGGGCTTGGGAGGAACAATGAGCAGTTCTTC
TRBJ2-1,TRBV7-2,.,.,CASSFLSGGSNEQFF,TGTGCCAGCAGCTTCTTAAGCGGCGGATCCAATGAGCAGTTCTTC
TRBJ1-4,TRBV27,.,many,CASSNWGENEKLFF,TGTGCCAGCAGTAACTGGGGGGAAAATGAAAAACTGTTTTTT
TRBJ2-7,TRBV7-6,TRBD2,.,CASSPSLSGRGYEQYF,TGTGCCAGCAGCCCCAGCCTTAGCGGGAGAGGCTACGAGCAGTACTTC
TRBJ2-3,TRBV7-9,TRBD2,.,CASKRGSTDTQYF,TGTGCCAGCAAGCGGGGTAGCACAGATACGCAGTATTTT
TRBJ2-7,TRBV7-2,.,many,CASSPGAVIHF,TGTGCCAGCAGCCCAGGTGCCGTAATCCACTTC
TRBJ2-6,TRBV6-1,.,.,CASSLADVLTF,TGTGCCAGCAGCCTCGCGGACGTCCTGACTTTC
TRBJ2-3,TRBV9,.,once,CASSVGGSQTDTQYF,TGTGCCAGCAGCGTAGGGGGCTCTCAGACAGATACGCAGTATTTT
TRBJ2-3,TRBV5-1,.,.,CASSEGPPTDTQYF,TGCGCCAGCAGTGAGGGTCCCCCCACAGATACGCAGTATTTT
TRBJ1-1,TRBV6-2/TRBV6-3,.,.,CASSRVVGREGFKAFF,TGTGCCAGCAGCCGGGTGGTTGGCAGGGAAGGATTTAAAGCTTTCTTT
TRBJ2-6,TRBV7-2,.,many,CASSESSGANVLTF,TGTGCCAGCAGCGAGAGCTCTGGGGCCAACGTCCTGACTTTC
TRBJ2-3,TRBV6-1,TRBD2,.,CASTVYPAGGTDTQYF,TGTGCCAGCACCGTGTACCCAGCGGGGGGCACAGATACGCAGTATTTT
TRBJ2-1,TRBV9,TRBD2,few,CASSVATSGRAGDEQFF,TGTGCCAGCAGCGTAGCGACTAGCGGGAGGGCAGGGGATGAGCAGTTCTTC
TRBJ2-7,TRBV10-3,.,.,CAISYGQTAYEQYF,TGTGCCATCAGCTACGGACAGACAGCCTACGAGCAGTACTTC
TRBJ2-1,TRBV7-2,TRBD2,.,CASSLVGLAGQSSYNEQFF,TGTGCCAGCAGCTTAGTAGGCCTAGCGGGACAGAGCTCCTACAATGAGCAGTTCTTC
TRBJ2-1,TRBV28,.,.,CASSPPVASGLYNEQFF,TGTGCCAGCAGTCCCCCCGTGGCGAGCGGGTTATACAATGAGCAGTTCTTC
TRBJ1-6,TRBV27,TRBD1,.,CASSPRGTSPLHF,TGTGCCAGCAGTCCCAGGGGGACCTCACCCCTCCACTTT
TRBJ1-6,TRBV27,.,.,CASSLYQGYSPLHF,TGTGCCAGCAGTTTATACCAGGGTTATTCACCCCTCCACTTT
TRBJ1-5,TRBV7-2,TRBD1,many,CASSLGAGGSHQPQHF,TGTGCCAGCAGCTTAGGGGCAGGGGGCTCACATCAGCCCCAGCATTTT
TRBJ1-2,TRBV7-2,.,many,CASSWWGSQNGYTF,TGTGCCAGCAGCTGGTGGGGGTCGCAAAATGGCTACACCTTC